The present entry profiles one T cell receptor beta chain with its context. Its antigen is not yet known. No quality values exist for individual bases; no much larger clone is one base distant. The CDR3, from cysteine to phenylalanine, totals 13 residues. Left in the record is the CDR3 DNA by itself, 39 bases read in frame from the first base. Per the germline V gene, SQVTM is the CDR1 and ANQGSEA is the CDR2. V loses 7 bases of germline sequence and J loses 0 bases, and the interval between the two ends is 13 bases. Each collaborating institution followed its own protocols to collect whole blood in K2EDTA tubes. Collaborator samples were shipped for TCRbeta analysis as frozen whole blood, isolated PBMCs, or DNA extracted from either sample type. This entry belongs to a study of blood T cell repertoires in COVID-19 (TCRdb year 2020). A note on the overall study: Collaborator samples came from the United States, Italy and Spain and covered acute and convalescent phases of COVID-19. The material from the prospective study consisted of cDNA or gDNA derived from T cells, B-cell-depleted T cells, or PBMCs. Subjects who had been exposed to COVID-19, were actively infected with it, or had recovered from it provided the deeply sampled blood TCRbeta repertoires that made up the dataset. The repertoires were released in a freely available public database meant as a resource for research on the immune response to SARS-CoV-2. Samples came from the ongoing ImmuneRACE study (first 160 participants) plus 1,254 subjects from 6 global collaborators. Nearly every sample came with metadata listing a de-identified subject ID, COVID-19 status, age in years and sex. Where available, HLA class I and class II types were obtained from metadata supplied by the sample provider rather than from assay-based typing.

The immunoSEQ Assay, a bias-controlled multiplex PCR, was used to amplify TCRbeta CDR3 regions from genomic DNA. In the original analysis: The number of nucleated cells in each sample was estimated by amplification of reference gene primers within the assay. Sequence reads were collapsed and filtered to measure the absolute abundance of every unique TCRbeta CDR3 rearrangement. For each sample, productive Simpson clonality was calculated as the square root of Simpson's diversity index across productive rearrangements. TCRdb stores this immuneACCESS table with in-frame sequences only. Part of the clones is absent; in the studies checked, under half of the shortfall reflects unresolved V genes, and no reason is known for the rest. The DNA gave D and trimming, while V, J and clone size come from that table. The sample has approximately 150,000 clones on record, roughly 90% of them singletons. Of the sample, over 0.85% falls within the top ten clones.

Study-wide findings and limitations: Clinical and demographic metadata were provided uncurated, with the amount varying by source and participant.

This clonotype was sampled from a woman aged 45-59 years with acute or convalescent COVID-19. In this chain, TRBV29-1 is recombined with TRBJ2-7, and possibly TRBD1, on 7 matching bases. The specimen was peripheral blood. The sequenced DNA: TGCAGCGCTGGAGGGACAGACTCCTACGAGCAGTACTTC. Translated, this is CSAGGTDSYEQYF.